A single sample gave rise to the 27 T cell receptor beta chains below, sequenced in a study of type 1 and type 2 diabetes patients. The PCR template was genomic DNA. A primer set of 30 forward and 13 reverse primers amplified the CDR3. MiXCR was run by TCRdb on the multiplex PCR reads, yielding one entry per CDR3 protein. The sample records fewer than 350,000 distinct CDR3 sequences, approximately 45% being singletons. The sample was peripheral blood mononuclear cells (PBMCs). The receptors come from a young man with type 2 diabetes.

This clonotype was counted a few times. The V and J genes are TRBV7-2 and TRBJ1-6; possible D gene TRBD1, 6 bases. The V end lost 4 bases, the J end lost 1 base, and 8 bases lay between the germline ends. The CDR3 spans 15 residues. CDR1 is SGHTA and CDR2 is FQGNSA in the germline V gene. CDR3 nucleotide sequence: TGTGCCAGCAGCTCCCAGGGGTCCTATAATTCACCCCTCCACTTT. This sequence encodes CASSSQGSYNSPLHF.

This clonotype was observed a handful of times. The chain has TRBV19 and TRBJ1-1; tentative D call: TRBD1 (6 bases). The germline V and J ends were trimmed by 3 bases and 4 bases, with 12 bases remaining between them. Germline lookup yields CDR1 LNHDA and CDR2 SQIVND (reference sequence). The CDR3 contains 14 residues. CDR3 in amino acids: CASSIVRGSTEAFF. CDR3 nucleotides: TGTGCCAGTAGTATCGTCAGGGGCTCCACTGAAGCTTTCTTT. Using reference TRBV19 and TRBJ1-1 for the parts outside the CDR3, the full variable domain is DGGITQSPKYLFRKEGQNVTLSCEQNLNHDAMYWYRQDPGQGLRLIYYSQIVNDFQKGDIAEGYSVSREKKESFPLTVTSAQKNPTAFYLCASSIVRGSTEAFFGQGTRLTVV.

This chain links TRBV7-8 with TRBJ1-2; no clear D gene. Trimming stripped 5 bases from V and 6 bases from J, with 16 bases between. This CDR3 is 14 amino acids long. Germline-derived CDR1 and CDR2 are SGHVS and FQNEAQ. The CDR3 DNA reads TGTGCCAGCAGCCGACCGGGAATCCATCATGGCTACACCTTC. Its translation is CASSRPGIHHGYTF.

This clonotype was found a few times. This chain uses TRBV5-1 with TRBJ2-1, with TRBD2 as a possible D gene (5 bases). The CDR3 contains 13 residues. Per germline, CDR1 SGHRS and CDR2 YFSETQ. With 5 bases removed from V and 8 bases from J, the gap between germline ends came to 14 bases. In nucleotides, the CDR3 is TGCGCCAGCAGTGAGGGTTTTCAAGATGAGCAGTTCTTC. Its translation: CASSEGFQDEQFF.

The V and J genes are TRBV18 and TRBJ2-5; D unclear. Germline loops: CDR1 KGHSH, CDR2 LQKENI. This CDR3 has 14 amino acids. The V and J ends lost 4 bases and 5 bases respectively, with 14 bases between them. For the CDR3, the DNA is TGTGCCAGCTCACACCGACGAGTGGGGGAGACCCAGTACTTC. This encodes CASSHRRVGETQYF.

This clonotype was seen a few times. The chain uses TRBV20-1 and TRBJ1-2; D not resolved. Germline V gene sequence: CDR1 DFQATT, CDR2 SNEGSKA (reference sequence). This CDR3 is 11 amino acids long. The V gene lost 0 bases and the J gene lost 7 bases, with 6 bases spanning the gap. The chain's CDR3 is CSARDGRGYTF. In DNA, the CDR3 is TGCAGTGCTAGAGACGGTCGTGGCTACACCTTC.

A few counts support this clonotype. This rearrangement joins TRBV2 to TRBJ1-4; 7 nucleotides match TRBD1. Unmatched junction bases numbered 9, after V lost 7 bases and J lost 4 bases. Germline V gene sequence: CDR1 SNHLY, CDR2 FYNNEI. The CDR3 runs 15 residues. Here the CDR3 reads CASTLPTGYNEKLFF. The DNA for the CDR3 is TGTGCCAGCACCCTTCCGACAGGGTATAATGAAAAACTGTTTTTT.

The V gene is TRBV4-3, the J gene TRBJ1-5; no clear D gene. The CDR3 sequence is 13 residues long. Looked up from germline, CDR1 is LGHNA and CDR2 is YSLEER. The V end was cut by 1 base, the J end by 7 bases, with 8 bases between. The CDR3 DNA reads TGCGCCAGCAGCCAAGGGGTGCACCAGCCCCAGCATTTT. It encodes CASSQGVHQPQHF.

Of note for this clonotype: A much larger clone is a single base away; this may be a read error. V usage is TRBV10-3 and J usage is TRBJ2-5; possibly TRBD1 for D (6 bases). The V and J ends lost 3 bases and 3 bases respectively, with 17 bases between them. The CDR3 is made up of 16 amino acids. CDR1 and CDR2 from the germline V gene are ENHRY and SYGVKD. In DNA, the CDR3 is TGTGCCATCAGTGAAGGTCAGGGGAGAGGGAAAGAGACCCAGTACTTC. Residues: CAISEGQGRGKETQYF.

In its sample, this clonotype was seen once. The rearrangement links TRBV28 to TRBJ2-7, with 8 bases that match TRBD1. Germline lookup yields CDR1 MDHEN and CDR2 SYDVKM. The CDR3 sequence is 14 residues long. J gave up 3 bases and V 4 bases, and 5 bases lay outside the gene matches. The chain's CDR3 is CASSWAGGGYEQYF. The CDR3, as DNA: TGTGCCAGCAGTTGGGCAGGGGGCGGCTACGAGCAGTACTTC.

Concerning this clonotype itself: One base away lies a much larger clone, so this may be a sequencing read error. The genes are TRBV2 and TRBJ2-7, with D unresolved. The CDR3 is 14 residues long. From germline, CDR1 is SNHLY and CDR2 FYNNEI. DNA of the CDR3: TGTGCCAGCAGTGTAGGGCAGTTTCACTACAAGCAGTACTTC. It translates to CASSVGQFHYKQYF.

This chain uses TRBV10-3 with TRBJ1-2, with D possibly TRBD1 on 5 matching bases. V was clipped by 0 bases and J by 4 bases, with 12 bases between them. The CDR3 extends over 15 amino acids. The germline V gene has CDR1 ENHRY and CDR2 SYGVKD. Here the CDR3 reads CAISESLGGLYGYTF. The CDR3 coding sequence is TGTGCCATCAGTGAGTCGTTGGGGGGACTCTATGGCTACACCTTC.

This clonotype was detected only once. This chain joins TRBV10-2 and TRBJ1-2, with D unresolved. The germline CDR1 and CDR2 sequences are WSHSY and SAAADI. Trimming removed 6 bases from V and 8 bases from J, with 19 bases in between. The length of the CDR3 is 14 residues. The CDR3 DNA reads as TGCGCCAGCAGCCCGGTATTGCTTGCGGAAGGCTACACCTTC. Translation gives CASSPVLLAEGYTF.

The DNA of the CDR3 is TGTGCCAGCAGTGAACTGAGCGGGGTCCGGGATACGCAGTATTTT. Encoded protein: CASSELSGVRDTQYF. This chain joins TRBV2 and TRBJ2-3; TRBD2 agrees at 7 bases. V lost 2 bases, J lost 6 bases, and 8 bases stayed unmatched. CDR3 length equals 15 residues. Per germline, CDR1 SNHLY and CDR2 FYNNEI.

The gene calls are TRBV2 and TRBJ2-3, with 8 bases lining up with TRBD2. This CDR3 has 12 amino acids. V gave up 7 bases and J gave up 4 bases; unmatched junction bases: 1. Germline lookup yields CDR1 SNHLY and CDR2 FYNNEI. The CDR3 sequence is CASTGGADTQYF. DNA of the CDR3: TGTGCCAGCACCGGGGGGGCAGATACGCAGTATTTT.

V gene TRBV28 combines with J gene TRBJ2-7; D is ambiguous. The CDR3 is 14 residues long. V was pared by 3 bases and J by 2 bases, with 11 bases between. Germline-derived CDR1 and CDR2 are MDHEN and SYDVKM. CDR3 in DNA: TGTGCCAGCAGTTTCTCGGCAGCACCCTACGAGCAGTACTTC. It translates to CASSFSAAPYEQYF.

The chain is built from TRBV5-1 and TRBJ2-1; a weak D match, TRBD1 (6 bases). V was shortened by 1 base and J by 8 bases, with 16 bases between the two germline ends. This CDR3 is 15 amino acids long. CDR1 is SGHRS, CDR2 YFSETQ, per germline. The CDR3 DNA reads TGCGCCAGCAGCTTGCGGGACACATCGGTGGATGAGCAGTTCTTC. It encodes CASSLRDTSVDEQFF.

This clonotype has only one observation. Sequence at one end of the junction differs from germline and may be a read error. The V and J genes are TRBV6-1 and TRBJ1-5, with TRBD1 matching over 9 bases. This CDR3 region has 19 residues. Germline CDR1 is MNHNS and CDR2 is SASEGT. CDR3 region: CASSESPTKDRGNNRPQHF. The CDR3 DNA reads TGTGCCAGCAGTGAGTCTCCAACGAAGGACAGGGGAAACAATCGGCCCCAGCATTTT.

V gene TRBV7-3 combines with J gene TRBJ2-1; no clear D. This CDR3 has 12 residues. Germline V gene data show CDR1 as SGHTA and CDR2 as FQGTGA. With 5 bases removed from V and 8 bases from J, the gap between germline ends came to 10 bases. The CDR3 sequence: CASSVGEDEQFF. In DNA, the CDR3 is TGTGCCAGCAGCGTAGGAGAGGATGAGCAGTTCTTC.

The chain has TRBV3-1 and TRBJ2-3; TRBD2 aligns across 8 bases. V lost 1 base, J lost 5 bases, and 5 bases stayed unmatched. The germline CDR1 and CDR2 sequences are LGHDT and YNNKEL (reference sequence). This CDR3 contains 15 residues. The CDR3 loop is CASSQGAGEVDTQYF. The DNA of the CDR3 is TGTGCCAGCAGCCAAGGAGCGGGGGAGGTAGATACGCAGTATTTT.

This clonotype was recorded many times. The chain is built from TRBV7-2 and TRBJ1-6, with 7 bases matching TRBD1. The CDR3 has 11 residues. V was pared by 4 bases and J by 15 bases, with 3 bases of the junction left unmatched. Germline-derived CDR1 and CDR2 are SGHTA and FQGNSA. The CDR3 DNA reads as TGTGCCAGCAGCTCGGACAGGCTCCTCCACTTT. Protein product: CASSSDRLLHF.

This chain links TRBV6-5 with TRBJ1-1; tentatively, D is TRBD1 (5 bases). Germline loops: CDR1 MNHEY, CDR2 SVGAGI. The CDR3 sequence is 12 residues long. Trimming removed 6 bases from V and 8 bases from J, with 13 bases in between. The CDR3 protein is CASRSKGREAFF. Here the CDR3 DNA reads TGTGCCAGCAGGTCAAAGGGGAGGGAAGCTTTCTTT.

In this sample, this clonotype turned up a few times. The J gene is TRBJ2-1, the V gene TRBV19; 10 bases are shared with TRBD2. The trim removed 3 bases at V and 4 bases at J, leaving 9 bases unmatched. Germline V lookup: CDR1 LNHDA, CDR2 SQIVND (reference sequence). The CDR3 loop spans 17 amino acids. CDR3 DNA sequence: TGTGCCAGTAGTATGATCGGACTAGCGGTAAATTACAATGAGCAGTTCTTC. Translated: CASSMIGLAVNYNEQFF.

This sequence joins TRBV19 and TRBJ2-1; D could derive from TRBD1 or TRBD2 (5 bases each). V dropped 5 bases and J dropped 3 bases, with 11 bases sitting between them. The CDR3 runs to 14 residues. Germline V gives CDR1 LNHDA, CDR2 SQIVND (reference sequence). The CDR3 here is CASSWDPYYNEQFF. For the CDR3, the DNA is TGTGCCAGTAGTTGGGACCCCTACTACAATGAGCAGTTCTTC.

This rearrangement joins TRBV9 to TRBJ1-6; D gene uncertain. Trimming pared 5 bases from V and 10 bases from J, leaving 19 bases between. The CDR3 consists of 15 residues. Germline CDR1 SGDLS, CDR2 YYNGEE. CDR3 sequence (DNA): TGTGCCAGCAGTCCTACCCACGGGGTAGGCTCACCCCTCCACTTT. This sequence encodes CASSPTHGVGSPLHF. Full variable domain (rest looked up from reference TRBV9 and TRBJ1-6): DSGVTQTPKHLITATGQRVTLRCSPRSGDLSVYWYQQSLDQGLQFLIQYYNGEERAKGNILERFSAQQFPDLHSELNLSSLELGDSALYFCASSPTHGVGSPLHFGNGTRLTVT.

The rearrangement uses TRBV27 and TRBJ1-4, with D unclear. V was pared by 6 bases and J by 2 bases, with 19 bases between. The CDR3 totals 17 residues. The germline V gene has CDR1 MNHEY and CDR2 SMNVEV (reference sequence). The CDR3 region is CASSSRATHPTNEKLFF. CDR3 coding DNA: TGTGCCAGCAGCTCCCGGGCTACCCATCCGACTAATGAAAAACTGTTTTTT.

This clonotype was seen only a few times. V and J are TRBV5-1 and TRBJ2-2; 9 bases fit TRBD2. The CDR3 covers 16 residues. V lost 4 bases, J lost 0 bases, and 4 bases stayed unmatched. CDR1 is SGHRS and CDR2 is YFSETQ in the germline V gene. The CDR3 bases are TGCGCCAGCAGCCCTCTAGCGGGGACGAACACCGGGGAGCTGTTTTTT. Translated: CASSPLAGTNTGELFF.